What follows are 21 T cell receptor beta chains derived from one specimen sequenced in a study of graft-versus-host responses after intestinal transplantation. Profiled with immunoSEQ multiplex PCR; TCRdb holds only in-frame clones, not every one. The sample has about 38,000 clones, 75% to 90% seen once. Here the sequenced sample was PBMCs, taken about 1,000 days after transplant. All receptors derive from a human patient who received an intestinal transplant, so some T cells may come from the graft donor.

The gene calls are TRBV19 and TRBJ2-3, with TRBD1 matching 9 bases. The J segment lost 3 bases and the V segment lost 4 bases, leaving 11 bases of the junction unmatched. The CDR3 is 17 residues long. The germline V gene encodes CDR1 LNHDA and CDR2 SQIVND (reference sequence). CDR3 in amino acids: CASSRQGTGFKTDTQYF. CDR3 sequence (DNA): TGTGCCAGTAGTAGACAGGGGACAGGGTTTAAGACAGATACGCAGTATTTT. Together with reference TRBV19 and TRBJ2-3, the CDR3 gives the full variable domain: DGGITQSPKYLFRKEGQNVTLSCEQNLNHDAMYWYRQDPGQGLRLIYYSQIVNDFQKGDIAEGYSVSREKKESFPLTVTSAQKNPTAFYLCASSRQGTGFKTDTQYFGPGTRLTVL.

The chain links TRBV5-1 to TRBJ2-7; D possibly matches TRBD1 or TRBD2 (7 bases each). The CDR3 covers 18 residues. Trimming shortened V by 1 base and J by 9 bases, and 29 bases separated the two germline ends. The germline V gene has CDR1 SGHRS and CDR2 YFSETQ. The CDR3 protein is CASSLLGRQGGSEDGQYF. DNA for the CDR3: TGCGCCAGCAGCTTGCTAGGGCGCCAGGGGGGGTCTGAGGATGGGCAGTACTTC.

CDR3 nucleotides: TGTGCCAGCAGCTTAGCCCATTTGGGGGCGAATGAGCAGTTCTTC. It yields the protein CASSLAHLGANEQFF. The chain has TRBV11-3 and TRBJ2-1; possible D gene TRBD1, 6 bases. Germline V gives CDR1 SGHNT, CDR2 YENEEA. V was trimmed by 1 base and J by 7 bases, leaving 14 bases between them. The CDR3 covers 15 residues.

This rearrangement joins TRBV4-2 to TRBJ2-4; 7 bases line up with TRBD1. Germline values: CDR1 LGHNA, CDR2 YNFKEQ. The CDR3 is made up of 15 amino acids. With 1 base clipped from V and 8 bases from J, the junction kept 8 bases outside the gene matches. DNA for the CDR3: TGTGCCAGCAGCCAAGGCGAGGGGGCCGCGGACATTCAGTACTTC. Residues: CASSQGEGAADIQYF.

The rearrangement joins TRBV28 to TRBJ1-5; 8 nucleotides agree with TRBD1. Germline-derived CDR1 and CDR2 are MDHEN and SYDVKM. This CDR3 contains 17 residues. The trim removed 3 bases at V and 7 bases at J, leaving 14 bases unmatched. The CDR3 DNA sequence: TGTGCCAGCAGTTTGAAGCCGGGACAGGCCCCCGGGCAGCCCCAGCATTTT. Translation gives CASSLKPGQAPGQPQHF.

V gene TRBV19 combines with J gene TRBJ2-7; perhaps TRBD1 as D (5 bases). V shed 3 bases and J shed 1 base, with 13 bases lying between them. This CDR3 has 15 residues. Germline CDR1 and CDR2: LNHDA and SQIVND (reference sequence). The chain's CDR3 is CASSILWGLSYEQYF. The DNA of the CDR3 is TGTGCCAGTAGTATTCTGTGGGGCCTTTCCTACGAGCAGTACTTC.

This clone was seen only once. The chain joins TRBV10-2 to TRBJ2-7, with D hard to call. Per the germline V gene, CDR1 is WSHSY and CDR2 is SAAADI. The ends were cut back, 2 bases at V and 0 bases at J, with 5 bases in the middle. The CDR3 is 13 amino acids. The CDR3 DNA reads TGCGCCAGCAGTGAGGCAGTCTCCTACGAGCAGTACTTC. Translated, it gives CASSEAVSYEQYF.

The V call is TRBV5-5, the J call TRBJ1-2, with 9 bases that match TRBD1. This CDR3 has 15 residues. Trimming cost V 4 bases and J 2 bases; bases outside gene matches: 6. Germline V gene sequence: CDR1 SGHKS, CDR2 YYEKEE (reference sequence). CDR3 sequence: CASSLTGTGNYGYTF. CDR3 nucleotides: TGTGCCAGCAGCCTGACCGGGACAGGGAACTATGGCTACACCTTC.

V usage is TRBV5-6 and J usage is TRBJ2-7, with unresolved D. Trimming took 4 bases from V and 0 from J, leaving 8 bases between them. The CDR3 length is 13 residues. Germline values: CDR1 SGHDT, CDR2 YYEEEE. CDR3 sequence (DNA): TGTGCCAGCAGCCTGACGATCTCCTACGAGCAGTACTTC. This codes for CASSLTISYEQYF.

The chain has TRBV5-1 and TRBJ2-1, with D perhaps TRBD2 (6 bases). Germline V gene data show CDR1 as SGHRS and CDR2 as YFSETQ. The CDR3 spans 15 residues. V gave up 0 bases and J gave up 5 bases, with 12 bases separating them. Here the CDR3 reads CASSLVTGVNNEQFF. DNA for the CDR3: TGCGCCAGCAGCTTGGTAACGGGAGTTAACAATGAGCAGTTCTTC.

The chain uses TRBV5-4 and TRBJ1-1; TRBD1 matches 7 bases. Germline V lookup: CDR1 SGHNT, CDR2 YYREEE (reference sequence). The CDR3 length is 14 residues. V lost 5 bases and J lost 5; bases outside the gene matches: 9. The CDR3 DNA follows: TGTGCCAGCAGTAAAGCAGGGGGGGGTACTGAAGCTTTCTTT. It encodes CASSKAGGGTEAFF. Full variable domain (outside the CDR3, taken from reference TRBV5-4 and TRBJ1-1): ETGVTQSPTHLIKTRGQQVTLRCSSQSGHNTVSWYQQALGQGPQFIFQYYREEENGRGNFPPRFSGLQFPNYSSELNVNALELDDSALYLCASSKAGGGTEAFFGQGTRLTVV.

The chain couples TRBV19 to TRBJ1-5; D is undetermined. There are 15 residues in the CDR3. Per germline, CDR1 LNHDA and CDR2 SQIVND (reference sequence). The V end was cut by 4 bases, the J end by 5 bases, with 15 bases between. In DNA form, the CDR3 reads TGTGCCAGTAGTACGGACGTTAGACCATATCAGCCCCAGCATTTT. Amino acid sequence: CASSTDVRPYQPQHF.

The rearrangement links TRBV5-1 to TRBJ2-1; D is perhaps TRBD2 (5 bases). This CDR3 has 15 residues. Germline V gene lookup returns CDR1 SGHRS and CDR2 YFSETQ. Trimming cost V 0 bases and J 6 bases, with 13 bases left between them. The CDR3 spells CASSLGAGRVNEQFF. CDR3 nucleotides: TGCGCCAGCAGCTTGGGGGCGGGTCGGGTCAATGAGCAGTTCTTC.

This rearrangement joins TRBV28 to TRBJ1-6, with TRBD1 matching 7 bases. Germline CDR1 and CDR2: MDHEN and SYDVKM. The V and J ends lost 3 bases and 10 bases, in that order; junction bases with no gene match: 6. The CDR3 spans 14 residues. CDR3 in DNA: TGTGCCAGCAGTTTGGGAACAGGGGACTCACCCCTCCACTTT. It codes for CASSLGTGDSPLHF.

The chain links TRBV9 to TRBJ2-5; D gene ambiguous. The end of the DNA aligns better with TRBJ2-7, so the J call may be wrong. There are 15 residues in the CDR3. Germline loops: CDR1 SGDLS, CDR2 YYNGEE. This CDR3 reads CASSVGAANRDEQYF. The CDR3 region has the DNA TGTGCCAGCAGCGTAGGGGCAGCAAATAGGGACGAGCAGTACTTC.

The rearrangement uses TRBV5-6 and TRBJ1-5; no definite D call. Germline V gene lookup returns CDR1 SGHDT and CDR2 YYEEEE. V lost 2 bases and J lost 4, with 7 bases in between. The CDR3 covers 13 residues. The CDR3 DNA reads TGTGCCAGCAGCTTAGGTAGAAATCAGCCCCAGCATTTT. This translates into CASSLGRNQPQHF.

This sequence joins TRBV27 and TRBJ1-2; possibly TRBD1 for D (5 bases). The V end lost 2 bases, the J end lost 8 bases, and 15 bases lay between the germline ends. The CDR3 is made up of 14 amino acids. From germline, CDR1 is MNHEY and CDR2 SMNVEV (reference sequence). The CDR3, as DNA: TGTGCCAGCAGTTTAACGGGGGTCCGGGGGGGCTACACCTTC. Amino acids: CASSLTGVRGGYTF.

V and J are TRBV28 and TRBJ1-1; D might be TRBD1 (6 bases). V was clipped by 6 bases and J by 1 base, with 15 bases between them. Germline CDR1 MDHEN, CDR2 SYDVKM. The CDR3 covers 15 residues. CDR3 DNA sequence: TGTGCCAGCAGCCATAGGACAGCCCCGAACACTGAAGCTTTCTTT. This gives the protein CASSHRTAPNTEAFF.

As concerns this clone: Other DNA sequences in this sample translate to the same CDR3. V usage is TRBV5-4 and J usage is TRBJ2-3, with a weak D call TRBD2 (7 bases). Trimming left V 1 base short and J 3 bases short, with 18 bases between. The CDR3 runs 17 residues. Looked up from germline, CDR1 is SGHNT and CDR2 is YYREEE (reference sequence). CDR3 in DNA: TGTGCCAGCAGCTTGTTTGGGGGGAGGGGGGGGACAGATACGCAGTATTTT. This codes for CASSLFGGRGGTDTQYF. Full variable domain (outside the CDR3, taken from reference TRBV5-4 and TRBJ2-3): ETGVTQSPTHLIKTRGQQVTLRCSSQSGHNTVSWYQQALGQGPQFIFQYYREEENGRGNFPPRFSGLQFPNYSSELNVNALELDDSALYLCASSLFGGRGGTDTQYFGPGTRLTVL.

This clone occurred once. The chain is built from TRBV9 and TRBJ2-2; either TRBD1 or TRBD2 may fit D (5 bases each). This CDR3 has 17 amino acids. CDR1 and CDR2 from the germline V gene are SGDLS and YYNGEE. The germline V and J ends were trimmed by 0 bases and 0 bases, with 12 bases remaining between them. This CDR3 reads CASSVDGAGANTGELFF. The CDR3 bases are TGTGCCAGCAGCGTAGACGGGGCGGGTGCGAACACCGGGGAGCTGTTTTTT.

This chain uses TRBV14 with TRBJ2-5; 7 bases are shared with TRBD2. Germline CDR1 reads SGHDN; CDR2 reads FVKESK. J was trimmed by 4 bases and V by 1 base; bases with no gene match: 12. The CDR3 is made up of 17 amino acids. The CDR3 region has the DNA TGTGCCAGCAGCCAAGCCCCCGCACTAGCGTATTCAGAGACCCAGTACTTC. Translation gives CASSQAPALAYSETQYF.